This T cell receptor beta chain was sequenced during a study of post-analysis software for immune sequencing data. Study information: The cohort encompassed relapsing-remitting, secondary progressive and progressive-relapsing multiple sclerosis disease courses.

This clonotype has just a few counts. Its specificity is not known. A read error may account for a junction end that differs from germline. Carried by the TCR beta cDNA libraries were unique molecular identifiers. TCRdb used MiXCR to reprocess the PCR reads, holding one entry per CDR3 protein. This table has more than 450,000 distinct CDR3 sequences, roughly two fifths appearing once. Notes on the study in general: Higher frequency in patients than in controls was seen for about 5 TRBV segments, with TRBV5-6, TRBV5-1 and TRBV20-1 among them. Patients with multiple sclerosis recorded significantly lower normalized Chao1 diversity than controls, the study found.

The CDR3 runs 16 residues. Germline loops: CDR1 ENHRY, CDR2 SYGVKD. The chain combines TRBV10-3 with TRBJ2-1; 12 nucleotides agree with TRBD2. The receptor comes from a girl under 18 with multiple sclerosis. Sequenced: blood. This chain's CDR3 is CAITETSGRTGAEQFF. The CDR3 coding sequence is TGTGCCATCACTGAGACTAGCGGGAGAACGGGGGCTGAGCAGTTCTTC.